The rows below give T cell receptor beta chains drawn from one sample of a study of chemoradiotherapy in HPV16-positive cancers. Sequenced by immunoSEQ multiplex PCR; TCRdb stores in-frame clones only, minus some. The sample carries about 12,000 clones, 75% to 90% recorded once. Material: blood, obtained from a patient who underwent chemoradiotherapy. These receptors all stem from a human donor with HPV-associated anogenital cancer. Both conserved end residues are part of each CDR3. Each record gives: J gene, D gene, clone size, V gene, CDR3 DNA, CDR3 protein. A D gene is named only where the DNA matches it firmly. Not every row has a clone size; where given, it reads once, few, many or a size class.

j_gene: TRBJ1-1; d_gene: .; abundance: .; v_gene: TRBV19; CDR3nt: TGTGCCAGTATGTTGGGAGTTGGGGGGACTGAAGCTTTCTTT; CDR3aa: CASMLGVGGTEAFF
j_gene: TRBJ2-2; d_gene: .; abundance: .; v_gene: TRBV9; CDR3nt: TGTGCCAGCGGAGTTACTCCGGGACCCCCTAGTGCCGGGGAGCTGTTTTTT; CDR3aa: CASGVTPGPPSAGELFF
j_gene: TRBJ2-5; d_gene: .; abundance: .; v_gene: TRBV5-1; CDR3nt: TGCGCCAGCAGCAAAGCAGGGATCCAAGAGACCCAGTACTTC; CDR3aa: CASSKAGIQETQYF
j_gene: TRBJ1-2; d_gene: .; abundance: .; v_gene: TRBV2; CDR3nt: TGTGCCAGCTCGGAGGATCGGTATGGCTACACCTTC; CDR3aa: CASSEDRYGYTF
j_gene: TRBJ2-7; d_gene: TRBD2; abundance: .; v_gene: TRBV9; CDR3nt: TGTGCCAGCAGCGTAGATGGCAGCGGGGGCCAGTACGAGCAGTACTTC; CDR3aa: CASSVDGSGGQYEQYF
j_gene: TRBJ2-1; d_gene: TRBD2; abundance: once; v_gene: TRBV28; CDR3nt: TGTGCCAGCAGCTCCCCCCGGGAGGGCCGTAATGAGCAGTTCTTC; CDR3aa: CASSSPREGRNEQFF
j_gene: TRBJ1-1; d_gene: .; abundance: .; v_gene: TRBV5-1; CDR3nt: TGCGCCAGCAGCCGTGGCGCAGGGGACTGGACTGAAGCTTTCTTT; CDR3aa: CASSRGAGDWTEAFF
j_gene: TRBJ2-2; d_gene: .; abundance: .; v_gene: TRBV10-2; CDR3nt: TGCGCCAGCGAACAGGGGAGGACCACCGGGGAGCTGTTTTTT; CDR3aa: CASEQGRTTGELFF
j_gene: TRBJ1-5; d_gene: .; abundance: .; v_gene: TRBV6-6; CDR3nt: TGTGCCAGCAGCGCTCAAGGGGTCGGGCAGCCCCAGCATTTT; CDR3aa: CASSAQGVGQPQHF
j_gene: TRBJ2-5; d_gene: .; abundance: .; v_gene: TRBV18; CDR3nt: TGTGCCAGCTCACCACAGGGGGTAGGAGAGACCCAGTACTTC; CDR3aa: CASSPQGVGETQYF
j_gene: TRBJ1-1; d_gene: TRBD1; abundance: .; v_gene: TRBV18; CDR3nt: TGTGCCAGCTCACCGACAGGGGGATCAGCTTTCTTT; CDR3aa: CASSPTGGSAFF
j_gene: TRBJ1-2; d_gene: TRBD1; abundance: .; v_gene: TRBV19; CDR3nt: TGTGCCAGTAGTCCCTGGGACAGGGAGGTTGGCTACACCTTC; CDR3aa: CASSPWDREVGYTF
j_gene: TRBJ1-5; d_gene: .; abundance: .; v_gene: TRBV28; CDR3nt: TGTGCCAGCAGTTTCAAGACCAGGGTCTTACGGCCCCAGCATTTT; CDR3aa: CASSFKTRVLRPQHF
j_gene: TRBJ2-5; d_gene: .; abundance: .; v_gene: TRBV7-9; CDR3nt: TGTGCCAGCAGCTACAGGGTCGGGGAGACCCAGTACTTC; CDR3aa: CASSYRVGETQYF
j_gene: TRBJ2-1; d_gene: .; abundance: .; v_gene: TRBV5-6; CDR3nt: TGTGCCAGCAGCCAAACGTGGGGCTTCGATGAGCAGTTCTTC; CDR3aa: CASSQTWGFDEQFF
j_gene: TRBJ1-1; d_gene: TRBD1; abundance: .; v_gene: TRBV18; CDR3nt: TGTGCCAGCTCAAGAGACAGGGGTGAAACTGAAGCTTTCTTT; CDR3aa: CASSRDRGETEAFF
j_gene: TRBJ2-3; d_gene: TRBD2; abundance: .; v_gene: TRBV7-3; CDR3nt: TGTGCCAGCAGTAAAAGCGGGATGGGGGATACGCAGTATTTT; CDR3aa: CASSKSGMGDTQYF
j_gene: TRBJ1-4; d_gene: TRBD1; abundance: .; v_gene: TRBV12-5; CDR3nt: TGTGCTAGTGGTTCCGGGACAGGGGTTGAAAAACTGTTTTTT; CDR3aa: CASGSGTGVEKLFF
j_gene: TRBJ1-6; d_gene: .; abundance: few; v_gene: TRBV7-9; CDR3nt: TGTGCCAGCAGCTTAGGGTCTGGGTTTTATAATTCACCCCTCCACTTT; CDR3aa: CASSLGSGFYNSPLHF